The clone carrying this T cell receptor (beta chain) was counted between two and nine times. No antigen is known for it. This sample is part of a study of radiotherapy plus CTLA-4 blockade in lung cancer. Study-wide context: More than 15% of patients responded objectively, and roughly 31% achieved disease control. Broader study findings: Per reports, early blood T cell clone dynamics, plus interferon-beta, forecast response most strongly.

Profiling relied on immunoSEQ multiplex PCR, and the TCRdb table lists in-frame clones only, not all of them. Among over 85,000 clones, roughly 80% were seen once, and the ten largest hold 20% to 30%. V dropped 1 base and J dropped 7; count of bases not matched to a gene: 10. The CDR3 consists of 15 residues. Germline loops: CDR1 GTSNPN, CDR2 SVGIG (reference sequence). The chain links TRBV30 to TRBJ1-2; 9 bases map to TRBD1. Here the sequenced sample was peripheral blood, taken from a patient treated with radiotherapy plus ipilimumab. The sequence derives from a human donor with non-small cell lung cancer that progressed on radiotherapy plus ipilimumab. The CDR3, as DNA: TGTGCCTGGAGTGATAGGGACAGGGCTTTGAGTGGCTACACCTTC. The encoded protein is CAWSDRDRALSGYTF.